What follows are 15 T cell receptor beta chains derived from one specimen sequenced in a study of cytomegalovirus exposure and HLA in healthy donors. PCR involved 60 Vbeta and 13 Jbeta primers. Sequencing used immunoSEQ multiplex PCR; TCRdb keeps in-frame clones, though not all of them. The sample consists of roughly 100,000 clones, roughly 82% of them appearing once. The sequenced sample was PBMCs. These TCRs come from a man aged 50-59 years in good health and CMV-seronegative.

Concerning this clone: The same CDR3 also results from other DNA sequences found in this sample. This sequence joins TRBV7-2 and TRBJ2-7; D remains unclear. Germline-derived CDR1 and CDR2 are SGHTA and FQGNSA. CDR3 size: 11 residues. Between the trimmed V and J ends, which lost 5 bases and 2 bases, there was a span of 4 bases. The CDR3: CASSRAYEQYF. The CDR3 DNA sequence: TGTGCCAGCAGCCGAGCCTACGAGCAGTACTTC.

The chain carries TRBV10-2 and TRBJ2-2, with TRBD2 matching 9 bases. CDR3 length: 14 residues. The germline CDR1 and CDR2 sequences are WSHSY and SAAADI. Trimming removed 9 bases from V and 6 bases from J; junction bases left unmatched: 8. The CDR3 sequence: CASKAGGGAGELFF. In DNA, the CDR3 is TGCGCCAGTAAAGCGGGGGGTGGCGCCGGGGAGCTGTTTTTT.

The chain is built from TRBV6-5 and TRBJ2-7; 8 bases map to TRBD1. Germline CDR1 MNHEY, CDR2 SVGAGI. This CDR3 is built from 15 residues. V trimming: 6 bases; J trimming: 2 bases; junction bases outside the gene matches: 9. The CDR3 DNA reads TGTGCCAGCAGGTCTGGGACAGGTTTTACCTACGAGCAGTACGTC. Protein sequence: CASRSGTGFTYEQYV.

The chain is built from TRBV5-1 and TRBJ2-1; weak D call: TRBD2 (5 bases). This CDR3 is built from 14 residues. V dropped 4 bases and J dropped 5 bases, with 13 bases sitting between them. Germline V gene sequence: CDR1 SGHRS, CDR2 YFSETQ. The CDR3 bases are TGCGCCAGCAGCCTTAGAGGGAGAAACAATGAGCAGTTCTTC. Encoded protein: CASSLRGRNNEQFF.

The chain employs TRBV18 and TRBJ2-3; D might be TRBD2 (5 bases). The CDR3 runs to 14 residues. Germline loops: CDR1 KGHSH, CDR2 LQKENI. The V end lost 0 bases, the J end lost 14 bases, and 18 bases lay between the germline ends. The CDR3 DNA sequence: TGTGCCAGCTCACCACCTAGGGCAGGTTCTGAGGGGTATTTT. It is translated as CASSPPRAGSEGYF.

The chain uses TRBV6-1 and TRBJ2-7, with D tentatively TRBD1 (6 bases). Germline V CDR1 and CDR2: MNHNS, SASEGT. Trimming removed 9 bases at V and 5 bases at J, with 17 bases between. The CDR3 sequence is 13 residues long. CDR3 bases: TGTGCCAGTCGGCACAGGGTCGGACACGAGCAGTACGTC. Translating it yields CASRHRVGHEQYV.

The CDR3 DNA is TGTGCCAGCTCACCCTTTACGATCATGGACTCCGGCGTCGATGGCTACACCTTC. This sequence encodes CASSPFTIMDSGVDGYTF. This chain links TRBV18 with TRBJ1-2; D remains unclear. Trimming stripped 3 bases from V and 6 bases from J, with 26 bases between. This CDR3 has 18 residues. The germline V gene encodes CDR1 KGHSH and CDR2 LQKENI.

The rearrangement joins TRBV5-4 to TRBJ2-1; TRBD2 matches 7 bases. With 3 bases clipped from V and 9 bases from J, the junction kept 0 bases outside the gene matches. The germline CDR1 and CDR2 sequences are SGHNT and YYREEE (reference sequence). The CDR3 has 11 amino acids. DNA for the CDR3: TGTGCCAGCAGCTCGGGGGGTGAGCAGTTCTTC. It yields the protein CASSSGGEQFF.

This rearrangement joins TRBV6-4 to TRBJ2-1; possible D gene TRBD2, 6 bases. The CDR3 is made up of 15 amino acids. Germline V lookup: CDR1 MRHNA, CDR2 SNTAGT. Trimming took off 5 bases at V and 3 bases at J, with 14 bases between the two ends. CDR3 sequence: CASSSELGGYNEQFF. The CDR3, as DNA: TGTGCCAGCAGTAGTGAACTCGGGGGCTACAATGAGCAGTTCTTC.

This clone has just a few counts. CDR3 amino acids: CASSPLAGEMNTEAFF. CDR3 nucleotides: TGTGCCAGCTCACCCTTGGCGGGGGAAATGAACACTGAAGCTTTCTTT. V and J are TRBV18 and TRBJ1-1, with D possibly being TRBD1 (5 bases). The V end lost 3 bases, the J end lost 0 bases, and 14 bases lay between the germline ends. The CDR3 has 16 amino acids. The germline gives CDR1 KGHSH, CDR2 LQKENI.

In DNA form, the CDR3 reads TGTGCCAGCAGCTTGGGACAGCAGAACACCATATATTTT. This encodes CASSLGQQNTIYF. The chain couples TRBV7-9 to TRBJ1-3; 7 bases align to TRBD1. V gave up 3 bases and J gave up 7 bases; unmatched junction bases: 3. Per germline, CDR1 SEHNR and CDR2 FQNEAQ (reference sequence). This CDR3 has 13 amino acids.

V usage is TRBV5-4 and J usage is TRBJ2-7; 8 bases are shared with TRBD1. This CDR3 comprises 16 residues. V was pared by 3 bases and J by 0 bases, with 8 bases of the junction left unmatched. The germline gives CDR1 SGHNT, CDR2 YYREEE (reference sequence). Here the CDR3 DNA reads TGTGCCAGCAGCTCGGTGGACAGGGCCTCCTCCTACGAGCAGTACTTC. Translated: CASSSVDRASSYEQYF.

The rearrangement joins TRBV27 to TRBJ1-2, with D possibly matching TRBD1 (6 bases). Germline-derived CDR1 and CDR2 are MNHEY and SMNVEV (reference sequence). V shed 10 bases and J shed 7 bases, with 16 bases lying between them. The CDR3 is 12 residues long. The CDR3 DNA reads TGTGCCACCCTCCAGGGGAATAGTGGCTACACCTTC. This encodes CATLQGNSGYTF.

The rearrangement uses TRBV30 and TRBJ2-1; 8 nucleotides align to TRBD1. After removal of 2 bases from V and 7 bases from J, the junction contained 10 bases not matched to a gene. Germline V gene lookup returns CDR1 GTSNPN and CDR2 SVGIG (reference sequence). This CDR3 comprises 15 residues. The CDR3 sequence: CAWSSPRTGLNEQFF. CDR3 nucleotides: TGTGCCTGGAGTTCTCCCCGGACAGGGCTTAATGAGCAGTTCTTC.

The gene calls are TRBV9 and TRBJ2-3, with 9 nucleotides matching TRBD1. Germline trimming cut 3 bases from V and 5 bases from J; bases unmatched to any gene: 10. Germline CDR1 and CDR2: SGDLS and YYNGEE. The CDR3 runs to 16 residues. DNA of the CDR3: TGTGCCAGCAGCGGATGGGACAGGGTGGCAGTAGATACGCAGTATTTT. This codes for CASSGWDRVAVDTQYF. Together with reference TRBV9 and TRBJ2-3, the CDR3 gives the full variable domain: DSGVTQTPKHLITATGQRVTLRCSPRSGDLSVYWYQQSLDQGLQFLIQYYNGEERAKGNILERFSAQQFPDLHSELNLSSLELGDSALYFCASSGWDRVAVDTQYFGPGTRLTVL.